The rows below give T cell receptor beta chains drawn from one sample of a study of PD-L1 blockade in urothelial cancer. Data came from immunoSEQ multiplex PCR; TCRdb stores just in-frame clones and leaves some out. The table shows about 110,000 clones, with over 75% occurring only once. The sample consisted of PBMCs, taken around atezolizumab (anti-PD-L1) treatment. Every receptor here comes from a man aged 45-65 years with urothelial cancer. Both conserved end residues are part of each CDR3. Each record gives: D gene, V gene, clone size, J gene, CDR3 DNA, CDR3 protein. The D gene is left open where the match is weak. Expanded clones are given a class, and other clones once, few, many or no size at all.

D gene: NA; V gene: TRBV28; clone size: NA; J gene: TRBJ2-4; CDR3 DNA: TGTGCCAGCACACAGGCGTCCCTAGCCAAAAACATTCAGTACTTC; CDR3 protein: CASTQASLAKNIQYF
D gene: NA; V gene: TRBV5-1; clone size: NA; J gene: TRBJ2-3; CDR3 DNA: TGCGCCAGCAGCTTGGAACAGTTCACAGATACGCAGTATTTT; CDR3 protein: CASSLEQFTDTQYF
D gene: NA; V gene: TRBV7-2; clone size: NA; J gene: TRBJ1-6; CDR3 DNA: TGTGCCAGCAGCCTCCAGGGGAATTCACCCCTCCACTTT; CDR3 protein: CASSLQGNSPLHF
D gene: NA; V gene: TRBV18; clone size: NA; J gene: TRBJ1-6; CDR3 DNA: TGTGCCAGCTCACCTGACAGTCTTAATTCACCCCTCCACTTT; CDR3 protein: CASSPDSLNSPLHF
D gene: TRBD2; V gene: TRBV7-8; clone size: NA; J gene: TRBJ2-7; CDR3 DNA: TGTGCCAGCAGCTTAGTAGCTACTAGCGGGGTATCCTACGAGCAGTACTTC; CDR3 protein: CASSLVATSGVSYEQYF
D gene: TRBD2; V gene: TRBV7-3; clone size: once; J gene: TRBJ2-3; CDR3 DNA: TGTGCCAGCAGCTTAAAAGCCAGCGGGAGTGGAGATACGCAGTATTTT; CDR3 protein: CASSLKASGSGDTQYF
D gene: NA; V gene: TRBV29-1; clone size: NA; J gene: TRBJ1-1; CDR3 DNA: TGCAGCGTTTGGCAGGAGAACACTGAAGCTTTCTTT; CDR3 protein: CSVWQENTEAFF
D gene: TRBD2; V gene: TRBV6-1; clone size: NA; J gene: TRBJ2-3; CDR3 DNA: TGTGCCAGCAGTGAAACTAGCGGGACTCCTAGCACAGATACGCAGTATTTT; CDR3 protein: CASSETSGTPSTDTQYF
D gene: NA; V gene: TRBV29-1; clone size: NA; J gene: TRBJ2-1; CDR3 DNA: TGCAGCGTTCTTGTGGAGCTGGATGAGCAGTTCTTC; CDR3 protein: CSVLVELDEQFF
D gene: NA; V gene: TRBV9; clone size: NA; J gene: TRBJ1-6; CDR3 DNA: TGTGCCAGCAGCGTAGGAAACAGGGATTCACCCCTCCACTTT; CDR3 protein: CASSVGNRDSPLHF
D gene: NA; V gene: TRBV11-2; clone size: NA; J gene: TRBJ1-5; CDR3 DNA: TGTGCCAGCAGCTTAGGGAGGGGAGGGCCGCCCCAGCATTTT; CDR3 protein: CASSLGRGGPPQHF
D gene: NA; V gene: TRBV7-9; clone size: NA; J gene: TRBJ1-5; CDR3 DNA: TGTGCCACTACGATGGGCCCCAATCAGCCCCAGCATTTT; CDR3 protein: CATTMGPNQPQHF
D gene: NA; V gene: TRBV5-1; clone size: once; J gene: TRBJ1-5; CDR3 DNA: TGCGCCAGCAGCCGGGATAGCAATCAGCCCCAGCATTTT; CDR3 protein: CASSRDSNQPQHF
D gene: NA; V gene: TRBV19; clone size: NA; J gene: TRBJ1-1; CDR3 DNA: TGTGCCAGTAGTCATCAGGGGATGAACACTGAAGCTTTCTTT; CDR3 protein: CASSHQGMNTEAFF
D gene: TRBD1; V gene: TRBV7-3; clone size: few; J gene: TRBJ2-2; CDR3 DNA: TGTGCCAGCAGCTCCACCGGGACAGGGACACCCGGGGAGCTGTTTTTT; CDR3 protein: CASSSTGTGTPGELFF
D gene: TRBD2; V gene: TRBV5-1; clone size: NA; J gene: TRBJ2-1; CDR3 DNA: TGCGCCAGCAGCTTGACTAGCGGGAGTCGGAATGAGCAGTTCTTC; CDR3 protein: CASSLTSGSRNEQFF
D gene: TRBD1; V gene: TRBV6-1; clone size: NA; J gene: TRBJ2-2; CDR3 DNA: TGTGCCAGCCGTCTAACAGGGGCAAACACCGGGGAGCTGTTTTTT; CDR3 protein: CASRLTGANTGELFF
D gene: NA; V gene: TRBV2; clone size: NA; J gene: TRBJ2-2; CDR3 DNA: TGTGCCAGCAGTGAAGGTATAGGAGGCACCGGGGAGCTGTTTTTT; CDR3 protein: CASSEGIGGTGELFF
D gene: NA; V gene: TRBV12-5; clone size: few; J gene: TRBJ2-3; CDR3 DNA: TGTGCTAGTGGTTTTTTATCGAGCACAGATACGCAGTATTTT; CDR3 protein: CASGFLSSTDTQYF
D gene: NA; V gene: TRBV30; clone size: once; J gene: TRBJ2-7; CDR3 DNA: TGTGCCTGGAGCCCGGGACAATTCGAGCAGTACTTC; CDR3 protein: CAWSPGQFEQYF
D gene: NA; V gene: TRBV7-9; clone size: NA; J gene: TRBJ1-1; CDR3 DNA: TGTGCCAGCAGCCCTCGGACAGCAACTGAAGCTTTCTTT; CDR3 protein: CASSPRTATEAFF
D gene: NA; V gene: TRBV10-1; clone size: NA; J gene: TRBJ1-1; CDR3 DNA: TGCGCCAGCAGTGAGTCCCGGGTCACTGAAGCTTTCTTT; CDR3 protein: CASSESRVTEAFF
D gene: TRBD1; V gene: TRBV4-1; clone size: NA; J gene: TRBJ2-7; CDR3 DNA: TGCGCCAGCAGCCCGGGGACAGGGGGCTCCTACGAGCAGTACTTC; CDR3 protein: CASSPGTGGSYEQYF
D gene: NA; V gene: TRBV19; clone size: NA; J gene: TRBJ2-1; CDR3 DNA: TGTGCCAGTAGTATCTCAATCCTTCCTAGCACCCACTCCTACAATGAGCAGTTCTTC; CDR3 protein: CASSISILPSTHSYNEQFF
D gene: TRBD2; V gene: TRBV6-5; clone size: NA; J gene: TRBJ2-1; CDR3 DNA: TGTGCCAGCAGTTCTCCCGGGACTACAATTTACAATGAGCAGTTCTTC; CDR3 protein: CASSSPGTTIYNEQFF
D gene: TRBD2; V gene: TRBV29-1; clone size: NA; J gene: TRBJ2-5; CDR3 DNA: TGCAGCGTTGAACCCCGACTAGCGGGGAGCGAGGAGACCCAGTACTTC; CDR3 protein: CSVEPRLAGSEETQYF
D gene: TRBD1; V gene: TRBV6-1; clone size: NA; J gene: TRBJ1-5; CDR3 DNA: TGTGCCAGCAGTGTACAGACAGGGTTCAATCAGCCCCAGCATTTT; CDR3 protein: CASSVQTGFNQPQHF
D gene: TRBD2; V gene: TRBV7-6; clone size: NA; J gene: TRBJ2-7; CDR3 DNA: TGTGCCAGCAGCTTAGTCCTAGCGGAAACCTACGAGCAGTACTTC; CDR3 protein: CASSLVLAETYEQYF
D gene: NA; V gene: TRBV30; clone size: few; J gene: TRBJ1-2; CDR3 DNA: TGTGCCTGGAGTGTAGCGGGGAGGGGCTACACCTTC; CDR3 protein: CAWSVAGRGYTF
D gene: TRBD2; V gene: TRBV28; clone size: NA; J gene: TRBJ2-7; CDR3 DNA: TGTGCCAGCAGTCCGGGAGGCGGATCCTACGAGCAGTACTTC; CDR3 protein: CASSPGGGSYEQYF
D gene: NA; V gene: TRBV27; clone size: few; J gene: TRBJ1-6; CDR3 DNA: TGTGCCAGCAGGCTCAGTGTAATTACACCCCTCCACTTT; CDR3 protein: CASRLSVITPLHF
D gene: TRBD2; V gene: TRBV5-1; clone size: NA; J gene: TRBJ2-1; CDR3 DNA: TGCGCCAGCAGCTTACAGCGGGAGGCCTTCAATGAGCAGTTCTTC; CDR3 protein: CASSLQREAFNEQFF
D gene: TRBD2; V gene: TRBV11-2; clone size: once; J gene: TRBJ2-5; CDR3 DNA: TGTGCCAGCAGCTTAGGGTACACGGGAGGACTAGCGGGAGGTGAGACCCAGTACTTC; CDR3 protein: CASSLGYTGGLAGGETQYF
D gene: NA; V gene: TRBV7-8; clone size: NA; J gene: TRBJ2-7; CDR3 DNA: TGTGCCAGCAGCTTAACTGACTACGAGCAGTGCTTC; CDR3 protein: CASSLTDYEQCF
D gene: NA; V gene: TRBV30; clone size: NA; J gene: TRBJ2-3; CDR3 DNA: TGTGCCTGGAAGAGGCTTAGCGGTAGCACAGATACGCAGTATTTT; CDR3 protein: CAWKRLSGSTDTQYF
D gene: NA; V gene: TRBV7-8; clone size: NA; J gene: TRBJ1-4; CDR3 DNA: TGTGCCAGCAGCTTATCCGGGCAGGGGTACGAAAAACTGTTTTTT; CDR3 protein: CASSLSGQGYEKLFF
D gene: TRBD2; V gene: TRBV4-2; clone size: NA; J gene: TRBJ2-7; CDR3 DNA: TGTGCCAGCAGCGGTAGCGGGAGTTTTGGGGACGAGCAGTACTTC; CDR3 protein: CASSGSGSFGDEQYF
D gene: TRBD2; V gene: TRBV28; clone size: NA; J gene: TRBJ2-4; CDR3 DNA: TGTGCCAGCAGCCCTTGGACTAGCCTAACCAAAAACATTCAGTACTTC; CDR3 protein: CASSPWTSLTKNIQYF
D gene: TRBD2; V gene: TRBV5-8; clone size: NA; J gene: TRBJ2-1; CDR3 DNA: TGTGCCAGCAGCTTGATTAAAACCAGCGGGGGCTACAATGAGCAGTTCTTC; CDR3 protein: CASSLIKTSGGYNEQFF
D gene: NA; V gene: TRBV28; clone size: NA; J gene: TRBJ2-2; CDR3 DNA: TGTGCCAGCAGCCCCAGGGGAACCGGGGAGCTGTTTTTT; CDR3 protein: CASSPRGTGELFF
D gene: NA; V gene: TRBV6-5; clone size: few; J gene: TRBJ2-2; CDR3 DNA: TGTGCCAGCAGACGACAGGCTACGAACACCGGGGAGCTGTTTTTT; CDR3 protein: CASRRQATNTGELFF
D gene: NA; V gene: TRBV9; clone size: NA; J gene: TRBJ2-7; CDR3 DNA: TGTGCCAGCAGCTCCCGGGGGACTGGATCCTACGAGCAGTACTTC; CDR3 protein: CASSSRGTGSYEQYF
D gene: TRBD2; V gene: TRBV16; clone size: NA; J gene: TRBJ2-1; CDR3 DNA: TGTGCCAGCAGCCAATCCCTAGCGGGTTCCAATGAGCAGTTCTTC; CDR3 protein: CASSQSLAGSNEQFF
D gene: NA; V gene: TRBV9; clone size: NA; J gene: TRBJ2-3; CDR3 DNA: TGTGCCAGCAGCGTAGCAGGGACTCTCACAGATACGCAGTATTTT; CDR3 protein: CASSVAGTLTDTQYF
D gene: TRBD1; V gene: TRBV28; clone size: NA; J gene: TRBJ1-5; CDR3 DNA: TGTGCCAGCAGTTTCCGGACAGGGGTCCGAACCAGCAATCAGCCCCAGCATTTT; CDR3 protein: CASSFRTGVRTSNQPQHF
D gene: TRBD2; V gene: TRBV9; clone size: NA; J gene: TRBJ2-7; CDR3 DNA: TGTGCCAGCAGCGTAGCGCCTAGCGGGAACGAGCAGTACTTC; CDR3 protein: CASSVAPSGNEQYF